Listed here are 3 T cell receptor beta chains from one sample, sequenced in a study of T cell repertoires in aging, cancer and after chemotherapy. Rearranged V-D-J TRB sequences were amplified with a mixed TRB-A/B primer pool. A single record per CDR3 protein comes from TCRdb applying MiXCR to the multiplex PCR reads. The table has about 8,600 distinct CDR3 sequences, 20% to 25% seen once. Amplification of TCR beta used genomic DNA extracted from peripheral blood. What was sequenced was blood. Receptor source: a human donor with a blood cancer.

V is TRBV20-1 and J is TRBJ2-7; a possible D gene is TRBD1 (5 bases). The V and J ends lost 3 bases and 3 bases respectively, with 9 bases between them. This CDR3 region has 12 residues. CDR1 is DFQATT, CDR2 SNEGSKA, per germline (reference sequence). CDR3 DNA: TGCAGTGCTAGCACAGGTATCTACGAGCAGTACTTC. Translation gives CSASTGIYEQYF.

This clonotype is categorized as medium-sized. The chain uses TRBV27 and TRBJ2-3, with 12 bases lining up with TRBD2. V lost 8 bases to trimming and J lost 0 bases; unmatched junction nucleotides: 9. CDR1 and CDR2 from the germline V gene are MNHEY and SMNVEV (reference sequence). This CDR3 is built from 17 residues. CDR3 bases: TGTGCCAGCCTACTAGCGGGGGGTCGGATCAGCACAGATACGCAGTATTTT. Its protein is CASLLAGGRISTDTQYF.

This clonotype is medium-sized. The J gene is TRBJ2-1, the V gene TRBV6-5; 8 nucleotides agree with TRBD2. Germline V gene data show CDR1 as MNHEY and CDR2 as SVGAGI. Trimming took 4 bases from V and 7 from J; bases not matched to a gene: 6. The CDR3 is 14 residues long. The CDR3 loop reads CASSFDGTRNEQFF. CDR3 coding DNA: TGTGCCAGCAGTTTCGACGGGACTAGAAATGAGCAGTTCTTC.